This section outlines one T cell receptor beta chain sequence together with its context. Its antigen remains unknown. CDR1 and CDR2 from the germline V gene are SGHAT and FQNNGV. CDR3 size: 16 residues. With V trimmed by 0 bases and J by 10 bases, 10 bases remained unmatched. Some clones are missing from TCRdb's copy, which holds only in-frame ones; the method was immunoSEQ multiplex PCR. In the table there are about 1 million clones, about 76% of which are singletons. This entry belongs to a study of shared clonotypes between healthy human individuals. At the level of the study: CD4 naive and CD4 memory each took three plates per donor, while CD8 naive took two and CD8 memory one.

General study results and limits: An anticipated effect of sequencing depth on clonotype sharing among donors was recognized. Naive subsets, compared against memory subsets, generally had larger estimated richness values. A handful of donors shared around 5.2% of their naive CD4 clonotypes.

The rearrangement links TRBV11-2 to TRBJ1-1, with 11 bases fitting TRBD1. This clonotype was sampled from a man aged 18 to 30 in good health. The sample consisted of memory CD4+ T cells sorted from blood. The subset: CD45RA-negative fraction. This chain's CDR3 is CASSLDQVGQGAAAFF. The CDR3 nucleotides are TGTGCCAGCAGCTTAGATCAAGTAGGACAGGGGGCGGCAGCTTTCTTT.